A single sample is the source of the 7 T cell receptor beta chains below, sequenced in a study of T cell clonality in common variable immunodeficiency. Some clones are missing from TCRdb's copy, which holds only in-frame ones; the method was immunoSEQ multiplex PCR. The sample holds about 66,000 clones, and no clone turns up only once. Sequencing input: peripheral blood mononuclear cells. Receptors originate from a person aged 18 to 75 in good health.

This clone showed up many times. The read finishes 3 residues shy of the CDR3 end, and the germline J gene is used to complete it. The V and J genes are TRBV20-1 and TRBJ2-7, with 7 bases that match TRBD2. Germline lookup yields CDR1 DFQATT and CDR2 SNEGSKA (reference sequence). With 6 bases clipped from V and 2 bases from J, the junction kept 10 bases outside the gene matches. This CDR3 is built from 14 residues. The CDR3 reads CSARPSGPAYEQYF. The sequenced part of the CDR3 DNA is TGCAGTGCGAGACCTAGCGGCCCAGCCTACGAG.

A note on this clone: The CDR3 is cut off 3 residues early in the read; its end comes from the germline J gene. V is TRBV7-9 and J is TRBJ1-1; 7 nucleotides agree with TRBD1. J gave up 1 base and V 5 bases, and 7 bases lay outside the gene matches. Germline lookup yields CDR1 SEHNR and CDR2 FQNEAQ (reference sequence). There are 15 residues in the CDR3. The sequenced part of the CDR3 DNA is TGTGCCAGCAGCGGAGGCCGGGACAGGAACACTGAA. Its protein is CASSGGRDRNTE. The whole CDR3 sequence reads CASSGGRDRNTEAFF. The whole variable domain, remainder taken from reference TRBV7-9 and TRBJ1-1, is DTGVSQNPRHKITKRGQNVTFRCDPISEHNRLYWYRQTLGQGPEFLTYFQNEAQLEKSRLLSDRFSAERPKGSFSTLEIQRTEQGDSAMYLCASSGGRDRNTEAFFGQGTRLTVV.

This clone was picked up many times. The CDR3 DNA, read in part, is TGTGCCAGCAGCGAAGGACTAGCGGGAAGCGAG. Translation gives CASSEGLAGSE. The CDR3 reads in full as CASSEGLAGSEQYF. The chain uses TRBV5-6 and TRBJ2-7, with 12 bases matching TRBD2. Sequencing ends 3 residues short of the CDR3 end; the germline J gene provides the rest. The germline gives CDR1 SGHDT, CDR2 YYEEEE. With 4 bases clipped from V and 6 bases from J, the junction kept 5 bases outside the gene matches. The CDR3 has 14 amino acids.

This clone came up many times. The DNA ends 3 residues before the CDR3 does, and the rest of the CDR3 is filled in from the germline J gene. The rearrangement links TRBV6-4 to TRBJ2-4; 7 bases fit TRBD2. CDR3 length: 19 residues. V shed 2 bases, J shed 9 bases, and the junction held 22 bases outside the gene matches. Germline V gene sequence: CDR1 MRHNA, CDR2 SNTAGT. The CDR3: CASSDQPARDGLVVSIQYF. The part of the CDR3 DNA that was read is TGTGCCAGCAGTGACCAACCCGCCAGAGACGGACTAGTCGTAAGCATT.

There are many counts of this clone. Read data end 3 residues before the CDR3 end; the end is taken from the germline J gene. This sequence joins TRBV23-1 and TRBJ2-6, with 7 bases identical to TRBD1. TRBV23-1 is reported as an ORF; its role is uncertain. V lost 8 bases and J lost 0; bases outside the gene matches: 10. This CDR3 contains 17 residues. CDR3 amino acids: CASYGDSGNSGANVLTF. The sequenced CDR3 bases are TGCGCCAGCTACGGGGACAGTGGGAACTCTGGGGCCAACGTC.

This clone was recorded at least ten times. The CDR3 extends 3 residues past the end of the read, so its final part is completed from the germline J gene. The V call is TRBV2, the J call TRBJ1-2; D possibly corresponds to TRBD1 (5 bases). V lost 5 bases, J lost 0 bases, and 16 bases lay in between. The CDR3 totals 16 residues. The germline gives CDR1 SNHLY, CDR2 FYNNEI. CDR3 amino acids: CASSLVETAANYGYTF. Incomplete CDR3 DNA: TGTGCCAGCAGTTTGGTAGAGACAGCAGCTAACTATGGC.

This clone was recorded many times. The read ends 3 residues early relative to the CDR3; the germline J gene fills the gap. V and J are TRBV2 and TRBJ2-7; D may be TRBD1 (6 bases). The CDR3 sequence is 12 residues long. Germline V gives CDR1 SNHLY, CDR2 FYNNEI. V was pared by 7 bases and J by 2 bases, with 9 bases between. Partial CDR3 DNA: TGTGCCAGCATTAGGACAGCCTACGAG. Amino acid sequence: CASIRTAYE. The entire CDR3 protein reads CASIRTAYEQYF.